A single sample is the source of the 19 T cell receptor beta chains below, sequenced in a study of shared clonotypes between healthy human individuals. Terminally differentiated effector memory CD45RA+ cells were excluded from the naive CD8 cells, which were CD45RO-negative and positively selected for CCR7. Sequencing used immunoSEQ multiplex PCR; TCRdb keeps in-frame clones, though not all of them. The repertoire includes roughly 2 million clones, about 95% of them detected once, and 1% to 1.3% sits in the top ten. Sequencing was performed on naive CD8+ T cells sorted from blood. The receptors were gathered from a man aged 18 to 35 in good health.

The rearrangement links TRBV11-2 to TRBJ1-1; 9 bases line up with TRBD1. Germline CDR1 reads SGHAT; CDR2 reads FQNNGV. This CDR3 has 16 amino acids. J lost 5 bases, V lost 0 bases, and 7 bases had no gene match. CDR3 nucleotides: TGTGCCAGCAGCTTAGACGGTTGGACAGGGGAGACTGAAGCTTTCTTT. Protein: CASSLDGWTGETEAFF.

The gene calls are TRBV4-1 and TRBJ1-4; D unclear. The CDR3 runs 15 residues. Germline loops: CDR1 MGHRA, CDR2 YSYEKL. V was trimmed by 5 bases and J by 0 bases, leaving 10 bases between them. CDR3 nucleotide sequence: TGCGCCAGCAGCTCCTTCGGCGCAACTAATGAAAAACTGTTTTTT. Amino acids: CASSSFGATNEKLFF.

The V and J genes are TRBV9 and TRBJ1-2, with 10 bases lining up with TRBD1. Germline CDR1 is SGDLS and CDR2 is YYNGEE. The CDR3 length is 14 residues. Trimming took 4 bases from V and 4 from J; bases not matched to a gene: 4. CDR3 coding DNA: TGTGCCAGCAGCCCGGACAGGGGGGGCTATGGCTACACCTTC. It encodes CASSPDRGGYGYTF.

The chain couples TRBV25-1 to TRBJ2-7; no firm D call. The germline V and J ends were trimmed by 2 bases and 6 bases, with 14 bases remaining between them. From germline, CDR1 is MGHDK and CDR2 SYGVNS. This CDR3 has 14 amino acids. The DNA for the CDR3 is TGTGCCAGCAGTGAAATTGCTGGGTCCCCCGAGCAGTACTTC. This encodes CASSEIAGSPEQYF.

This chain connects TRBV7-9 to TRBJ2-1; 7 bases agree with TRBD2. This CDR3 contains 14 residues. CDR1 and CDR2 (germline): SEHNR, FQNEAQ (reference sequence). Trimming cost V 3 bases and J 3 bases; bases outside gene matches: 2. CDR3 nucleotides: TGTGCCAGCAGCTTTCTAGCGGTCTACAATGAGCAGTTCTTC. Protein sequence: CASSFLAVYNEQFF.

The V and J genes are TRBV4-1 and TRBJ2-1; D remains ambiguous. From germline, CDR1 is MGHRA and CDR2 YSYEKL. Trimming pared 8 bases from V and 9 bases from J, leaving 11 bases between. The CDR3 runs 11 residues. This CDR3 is CASGPPGEQFF. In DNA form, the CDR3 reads TGCGCCAGCGGCCCACCCGGTGAGCAGTTCTTC.

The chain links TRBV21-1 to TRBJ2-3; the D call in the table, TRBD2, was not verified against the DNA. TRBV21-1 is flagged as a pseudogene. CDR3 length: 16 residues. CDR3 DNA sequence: TGTGCCAGCAGCGAAGGGACTAGCGGAGACACAGATACGCAGTATTTT. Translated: CASSEGTSGDTDTQYF.

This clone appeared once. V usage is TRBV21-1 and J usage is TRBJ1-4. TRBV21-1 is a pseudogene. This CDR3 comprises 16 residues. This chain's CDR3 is CASSKREGPTNEKLFF. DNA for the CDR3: TGTGCCAGCAGCAAGAGGGAGGGACCAACTAATGAAAAACTGTTTTTT.

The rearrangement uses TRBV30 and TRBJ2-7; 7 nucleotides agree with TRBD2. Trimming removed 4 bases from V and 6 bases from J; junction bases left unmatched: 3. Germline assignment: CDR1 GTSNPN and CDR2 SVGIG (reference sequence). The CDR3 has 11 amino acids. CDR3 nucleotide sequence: TGTGCCTGGAACGGGGGGAGCGAGCAGTACTTC. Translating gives CAWNGGSEQYF.

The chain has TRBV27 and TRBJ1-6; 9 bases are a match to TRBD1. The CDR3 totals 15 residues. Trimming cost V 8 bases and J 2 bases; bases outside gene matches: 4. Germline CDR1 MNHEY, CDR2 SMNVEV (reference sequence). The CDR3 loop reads CASRQGVPYNSPLHF. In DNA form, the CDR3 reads TGTGCCAGCCGACAGGGGGTACCCTATAATTCACCCCTCCACTTT.

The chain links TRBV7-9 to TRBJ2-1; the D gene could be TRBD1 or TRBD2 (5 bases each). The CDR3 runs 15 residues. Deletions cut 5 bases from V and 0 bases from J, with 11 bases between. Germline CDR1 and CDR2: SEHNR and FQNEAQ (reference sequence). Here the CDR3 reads CASSTGPPSYNEQFF. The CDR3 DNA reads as TGTGCCAGCAGCACGGGACCCCCCTCCTACAATGAGCAGTTCTTC.

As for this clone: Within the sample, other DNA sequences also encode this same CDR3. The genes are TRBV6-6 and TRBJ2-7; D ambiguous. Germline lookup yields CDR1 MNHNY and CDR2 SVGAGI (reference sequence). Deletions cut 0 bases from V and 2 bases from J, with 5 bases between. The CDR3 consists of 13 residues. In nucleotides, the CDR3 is TGTGCCAGCAGTTACTCCGGCCCCTACGAGCAGTACTTC. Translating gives CASSYSGPYEQYF.

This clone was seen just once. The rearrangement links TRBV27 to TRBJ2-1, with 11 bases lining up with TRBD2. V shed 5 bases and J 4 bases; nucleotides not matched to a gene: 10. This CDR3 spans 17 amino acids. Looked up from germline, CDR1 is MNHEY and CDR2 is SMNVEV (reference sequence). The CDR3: CASSLVAGGPLYNEQFF. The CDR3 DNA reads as TGTGCCAGCAGTCTGGTAGCGGGAGGGCCTTTGTACAATGAGCAGTTCTTC.

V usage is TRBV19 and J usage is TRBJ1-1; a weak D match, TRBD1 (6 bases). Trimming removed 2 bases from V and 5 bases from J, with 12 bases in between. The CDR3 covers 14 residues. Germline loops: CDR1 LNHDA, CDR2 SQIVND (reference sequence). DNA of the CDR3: TGTGCCAGTAGTATAAGATACAGGGAGACTGAAGCTTTCTTT. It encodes CASSIRYRETEAFF.

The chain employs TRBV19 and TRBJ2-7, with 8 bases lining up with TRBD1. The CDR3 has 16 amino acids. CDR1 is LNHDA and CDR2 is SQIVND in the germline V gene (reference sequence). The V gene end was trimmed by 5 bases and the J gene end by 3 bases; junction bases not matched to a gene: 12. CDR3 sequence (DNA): TGTGCCAGTAGTCCGAAGGGACAGGCTACGGGCTACGAGCAGTACTTC. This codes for CASSPKGQATGYEQYF.

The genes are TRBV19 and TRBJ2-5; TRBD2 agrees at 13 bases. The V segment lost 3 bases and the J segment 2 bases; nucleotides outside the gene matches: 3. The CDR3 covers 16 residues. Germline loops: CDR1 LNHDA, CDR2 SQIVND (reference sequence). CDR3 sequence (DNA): TGTGCCAGTAGTATTTGGACTAGCGGGGGACAAGAGACCCAGTACTTC. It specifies CASSIWTSGGQETQYF.

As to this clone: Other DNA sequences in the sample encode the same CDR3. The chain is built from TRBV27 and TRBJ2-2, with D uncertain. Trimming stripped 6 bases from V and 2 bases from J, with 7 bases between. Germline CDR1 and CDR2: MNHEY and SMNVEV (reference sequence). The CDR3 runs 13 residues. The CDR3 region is CASRLLNTGELFF. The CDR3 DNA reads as TGTGCCAGCAGGCTCCTAAACACCGGGGAGCTGTTTTTT.

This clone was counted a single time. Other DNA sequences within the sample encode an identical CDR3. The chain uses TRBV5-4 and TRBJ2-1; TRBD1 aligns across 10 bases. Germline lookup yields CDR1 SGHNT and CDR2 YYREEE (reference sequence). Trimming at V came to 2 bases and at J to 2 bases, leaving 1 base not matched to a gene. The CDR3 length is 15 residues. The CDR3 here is CASSFGQGAYNEQFF. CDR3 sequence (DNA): TGTGCCAGCAGCTTCGGACAGGGGGCCTACAATGAGCAGTTCTTC.

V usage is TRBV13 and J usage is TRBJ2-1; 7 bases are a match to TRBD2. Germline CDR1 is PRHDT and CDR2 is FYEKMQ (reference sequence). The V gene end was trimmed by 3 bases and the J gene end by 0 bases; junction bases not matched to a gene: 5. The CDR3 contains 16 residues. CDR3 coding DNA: TGTGCCAGCAGCTTCTCAGCGGGGATCTCCTACAATGAGCAGTTCTTC. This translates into CASSFSAGISYNEQFF.